Each of the 8 T cell receptor beta chains below was sequenced from the same sample in a study of cytomegalovirus exposure and HLA in healthy donors. PCR employed 60 Vbeta and 13 Jbeta primers. The assay was immunoSEQ multiplex PCR, and TCRdb's table has in-frame clones only and misses some. This sample has about 240,000 clones; around 81% occur once, and the top ten carry under 8%. Sequencing input: PBMCs. The origin of the receptors is an older woman in good health and CMV-seropositive.

The J gene is TRBJ1-1, the V gene TRBV9, with 11 positions matching TRBD1. The V and J ends lost 4 bases and 2 bases, in that order; junction bases with no gene match: 13. Per the germline V gene, CDR1 is SGDLS and CDR2 is YYNGEE. This CDR3 has 18 amino acids. The CDR3 is CASSPVSGTGGRNTEAFF. In DNA form, the CDR3 reads TGTGCCAGCAGCCCAGTCTCCGGGACAGGGGGTCGAAACACTGAAGCTTTCTTT.

The chain couples TRBV5-1 to TRBJ1-4; 7 nucleotides match TRBD1. CDR3 length: 15 amino acids. Germline V CDR1 and CDR2: SGHRS, YFSETQ. V trimming: 3 bases; J trimming: 3 bases; junction bases outside the gene matches: 5. The CDR3 DNA follows: TGCGCCAGCAGCTGGCAGGGGACAGCTAATGAAAAACTGTTTTTT. Protein: CASSWQGTANEKLFF.

This clone has only a few counts. The rearrangement joins TRBV6-1 to TRBJ2-1, with TRBD2 identical over 7 bases. The germline V gene has CDR1 MNHNS and CDR2 SASEGT. The CDR3 is 14 amino acids. V dropped 2 bases and J dropped 12; count of bases not matched to a gene: 10. Here the CDR3 reads CASSEYSGLVSQFF. For the CDR3, the DNA is TGTGCCAGCAGTGAATATTCCGGACTAGTGTCGCAGTTCTTC.

This chain joins TRBV2 and TRBJ2-7; 8 bases line up with TRBD2. V was clipped by 2 bases and J by 7 bases; unmatched bases: 10. Germline V gene sequence: CDR1 SNHLY, CDR2 FYNNEI. The CDR3 contains 15 residues. The CDR3 loop is CASSELAGPRGEQYF. For the CDR3, the DNA is TGTGCCAGCAGTGAATTAGCGGGGCCTAGGGGAGAGCAGTACTTC.

This clone was recorded once. V is TRBV2 and J is TRBJ1-5; D is possibly TRBD1 (6 bases). The CDR3 is 14 residues long. CDR1 and CDR2 from the germline V gene are SNHLY and FYNNEI. V lost 7 bases and J lost 3, with 13 bases in between. CDR3 amino acids: CASIGQGPNQPQHF. Written as DNA, the CDR3 is TGTGCCAGCATAGGGCAGGGGCCCAATCAGCCCCAGCATTTT.

This chain joins TRBV2 and TRBJ2-3; D is unclear. Trimming removed 7 bases from V and 6 bases from J, with 8 bases in between. Germline V gene sequence: CDR1 SNHLY, CDR2 FYNNEI. The CDR3 sequence is 11 residues long. The CDR3 nucleotides read TGTGCCAGCACGCCGCGGGATACGCAGTATTTT. Translation gives CASTPRDTQYF.

The chain carries TRBV30 and TRBJ2-1; D is ambiguous. The CDR3 consists of 11 residues. The germline gives CDR1 GTSNPN, CDR2 SVGIG (reference sequence). V lost 4 bases and J lost 12, with 13 bases in between. The CDR3 sequence: CAWKVPGRQFF. The DNA for the CDR3 is TGTGCCTGGAAGGTCCCGGGTAGGCAGTTCTTC.

In this sample, this clone turned up a few times. This chain uses TRBV9 with TRBJ2-1; 7 nucleotides agree with TRBD2. V trimming: 3 bases; J trimming: 6 bases; junction bases outside the gene matches: 12. The CDR3 runs 16 residues. Germline loops: CDR1 SGDLS, CDR2 YYNGEE. CDR3 nucleotide sequence: TGTGCCAGCAGCGCCCCGAAAGGTCCGGGAGGCAATGAGCAGTTCTTC. Protein product: CASSAPKGPGGNEQFF.